This T cell receptor delta chain was recorded in a study of Vδ1+ human thymocytes. Broader study findings: Thymic delta-chain repertoires held roughly 19% Vdelta2 sequences and few Vdelta3, despite high sort purity. Unexpected Vdelta2 sequences could cause misinterpretation of bulk repertoire data. In the thymus, TRG and TRD repertoires looked highly polyclonal with Gaussian CDR3 lengths.

RNA was extracted from the cells and then reverse transcribed. CDR3 amplicons came from multiplex PCR with pooled V-gene forward and constant-region reverse primers. TCRdb re-called the multiplex PCR reads through CATT. The sample consists of about 55,000 delta-chain clones, approximately 15% of them appearing once. Turning to this clone: Its antigen is not known.

This CDR3 is built from 17 residues. V was cut by 4 bases and J by 2 bases, with 20 bases left in between. Germline CDR1 and CDR2: TSWWSYY and QGS. Purity of the sorted Vdelta1+ thymocytes ranged from 98% to 99.6%. The material sequenced was Vdelta1+ gamma-delta thymocytes from the thymus. Stated subset: FACS-sorted CD3+ TCRalphabeta- TCRVdelta1+ TCRVdelta2- thymocytes. This receptor was identified in a boy in the first two years of life who had congenital heart surgery. The chain links TRDV1 to TRDJ1; unclear D gene. The CDR3 here is CALGGRLDLTCTDKLIF. CDR3 bases: TGTGCTCTTGGGGGGCGCCTCGACCTCACATGTACCGATAAACTCATCTTT.